Listed below are T cell receptor beta chains from one sample, sequenced in a study of monozygotic twins with cystic fibrosis. Sequencing was performed with immunoSEQ multiplex PCR; in TCRdb, only in-frame clones are kept and a portion is missing. This table holds about 19,000 clones, around 97% found once. Sequencing was done on a sample of blood. These receptors were collected from a woman aged 25 to 45 with cystic fibrosis. Both conserved end residues are trimmed from each CDR3.

V gene	J gene	CDR3 protein
TRBV5-1	TRBJ2-1	ASSLVPGGTYNEQF
TRBV27	TRBJ1-3	ASSLSWLPGNTIY
TRBV2	TRBJ2-6	ASSVDRAGANVLT
TRBV6-4	TRBJ2-3	ASSGTSGGTDTQY
TRBV30	TRBJ2-7	AWSVKTYEQY
TRBV4-1	TRBJ1-5	ASSQSWTRGPNQPQH
TRBV5-4	TRBJ2-3	ASSLGGGAIDTQY
TRBV4-3	TRBJ1-5	ASSQDLRGLQPQH
TRBV29-1	TRBJ2-3	SARQGSTDTQY
TRBV9	TRBJ2-7	ASSVEVGLAGEQY